This T cell receptor beta chain was captured by sequencing in a study of cytomegalovirus exposure and HLA in healthy donors. Study-wide results and limits: Sequencing probably produced one cluster of sequence variants that were highly shared.

This CDR3 is built from 11 residues. Trimming left V 2 bases short and J 6 bases short, with 4 bases between. Germline loops: CDR1 SGHDT, CDR2 YYEEEE. The PCR employed 60 Vbeta primers together with 13 Jbeta primers. Clones were read by immunoSEQ multiplex PCR, and TCRdb kept only the in-frame ones, dropping some. The sample has 100,000 to 120,000 clones, about four fifths seen once. A remark on this clone: What it binds is not known.

The clonotype comes from a man aged 25 to 40 in good health and CMV-seronegative. The chain uses TRBV5-6 and TRBJ2-3; no definite D call. Sequences were obtained from PBMCs. Written as DNA, the CDR3 is TGTGCCAGCAGCTTCGGGGATACGCAGTATTTT. Translating it yields CASSFGDTQYF.